The TCR beta chain under discussion was sequenced for a study of siplizumab effects on memory and regulatory T cells. TCRdb keeps only in-frame clones here, not all; method: immunoSEQ multiplex PCR. This table has 70,000 to 90,000 clones, 93% appearing once. CDR1 and CDR2 from the germline V gene are SNHLY and FYNNEI. V lost 10 bases, J lost 4 bases, and 16 bases lay in between. The CDR3 extends over 13 amino acids. The V and J genes are TRBV2 and TRBJ1-1, with D unclear. The sequence was collected from a human donor in good health. The sequencing sample was made of CD8+ T cells sorted from blood. The CDR3 coding sequence is TGTGCCATCCAGAGCCCCTCAGGCACTGAAGCTTTCTTT. Translating it yields CAIQSPSGTEAFF.